The 26 T cell receptor beta chains listed next were all sequenced from one sample in a study of shared clonotypes between healthy human individuals. The table came from immunoSEQ multiplex PCR; TCRdb's copy has only in-frame clones and leaves some out. This sample has millions of clones, with about 95% found just once. Positively selected for CCR7, the CD45RO-negative cells used as naive CD8 cells excluded terminally differentiated effector memory CD45RA+ cells. Sequenced material: naive CD8+ T cells sorted from blood. The receptor set was obtained from a man aged 18 to 29 in good health.

As DNA, the CDR3 is TGCGCCAGCAGCCAAGTTTTGGCAGCTGCTTATGGCTACACCTTC. It specifies CASSQVLAAAYGYTF. This chain uses TRBV4-1 with TRBJ1-2, with D unresolved. CDR3 length equals 15 residues. Trimming pared 1 base from V and 5 bases from J, leaving 14 bases between. Germline assignment: CDR1 MGHRA and CDR2 YSYEKL.

The genes are TRBV7-8 and TRBJ2-7; D is undetermined. The CDR3 is 12 amino acids. Germline lookup yields CDR1 SGHVS and CDR2 FQNEAQ. V lost 5 bases and J lost 4, with 9 bases in between. The CDR3 spells CASSLFGYEQYF. Written as DNA, the CDR3 is TGTGCCAGCAGCCTATTTGGATACGAGCAGTACTTC.

In regard to this clone: The same CDR3 is also encoded by other DNA sequences in this sample. The V call is TRBV19, the J call TRBJ1-2; D gene uncertain. Germline V gene sequence: CDR1 LNHDA, CDR2 SQIVND (reference sequence). The CDR3 runs 14 residues. The ends were cut back, 3 bases at V and 2 bases at J, with 10 bases in the middle. In DNA, the CDR3 is TGTGCCAGTAGTATTGGAGACGGGAACTATGGCTACACCTTC. It specifies CASSIGDGNYGYTF.

This clone was detected a few times. The J gene is TRBJ2-2, the V gene TRBV14; weak D call: TRBD2 (5 bases). Trimming took off 4 bases at V and 6 bases at J, with 15 bases between the two ends. This CDR3 has 15 amino acids. CDR1 is SGHDN and CDR2 is FVKESK in the germline V gene. The CDR3 spells CASSPASGLAGELFF. The CDR3 DNA reads as TGTGCCAGCAGCCCAGCATCGGGATTAGCCGGGGAGCTGTTTTTT.

The chain combines TRBV20-1 with TRBJ2-5, with D maybe TRBD1 (6 bases). Trimming removed 5 bases at V and 5 bases at J, with 9 bases between. This CDR3 is built from 11 residues. Germline V gene sequence: CDR1 DFQATT, CDR2 SNEGSKA (reference sequence). The CDR3 DNA reads as TGCAGTGCTCAGGGGTTCGAGACCCAGTACTTC. Translating gives CSAQGFETQYF.

On this clone itself: The same CDR3 also results from other DNA sequences found in this sample. The chain combines TRBV9 with TRBJ1-2; 8 bases match TRBD1. Germline CDR1 reads SGDLS; CDR2 reads YYNGEE. The CDR3 sequence is 13 residues long. Trimming cost V 3 bases and J 4 bases; bases outside gene matches: 2. In nucleotides, the CDR3 is TGTGCCAGCAGCGCTACAGGGGGCTATGGCTACACCTTC. This translates into CASSATGGYGYTF. The variable domain in full, completed from reference TRBV9 and TRBJ1-2, reads DSGVTQTPKHLITATGQRVTLRCSPRSGDLSVYWYQQSLDQGLQFLIQYYNGEERAKGNILERFSAQQFPDLHSELNLSSLELGDSALYFCASSATGGYGYTFGSGTRLTVV.

The chain employs TRBV9 and TRBJ1-4; D gene unclear. This CDR3 is built from 13 residues. The V gene's germline CDR1 is SGDLS and CDR2 YYNGEE. The V and J ends lost 4 bases and 6 bases respectively, with 10 bases between them. In DNA form, the CDR3 reads TGTGCCAGCAGCTTACCTGCTGATGAAAAACTGTTTTTT. Its protein product is CASSLPADEKLFF.

This clone was seen once. This sequence joins TRBV5-1 and TRBJ1-4; D remains unclear. Trimming removed 0 bases from V and 8 bases from J, with 14 bases in between. This CDR3 comprises 15 residues. Per germline, CDR1 SGHRS and CDR2 YFSETQ. This chain's CDR3 is CASSLGSKTNEKLFF. In DNA form, the CDR3 reads TGCGCCAGCAGCTTGGGTTCCAAAACCAACGAAAAACTGTTTTTT.

The genes are TRBV28 and TRBJ1-1; perhaps TRBD1 as D (6 bases). V dropped 1 base and J dropped 1 base, with 16 bases sitting between them. This CDR3 is built from 17 residues. Germline loops: CDR1 MDHEN, CDR2 SYDVKM. In DNA form, the CDR3 reads TGTGCCAGCAGTTTATCGTTTTCAGGGGACACGAACACTGAAGCTTTCTTT. It encodes CASSLSFSGDTNTEAFF.

This clone came up once. CDR3 coding DNA: TGTGCCAGCAGCGGAGACCAGGGTGGTAGTGAAAAACTGTTTTTT. Translated, it gives CASSGDQGGSEKLFF. The rearrangement joins TRBV9 to TRBJ1-4; the D gene is possibly TRBD1 (5 bases). V lost 3 bases and J 7 bases, leaving 16 bases between the germline ends. Germline V gene data show CDR1 as SGDLS and CDR2 as YYNGEE. The CDR3 totals 15 residues.

With respect to this clone: The identical CDR3 is also encoded by other nucleotide sequences in the sample. The chain recombines TRBV7-8 with TRBJ1-2; D might be TRBD1 (5 bases). The V end lost 2 bases, the J end lost 2 bases, and 9 bases lay between the germline ends. This CDR3 region has 14 residues. CDR1 is SGHVS, CDR2 FQNEAQ, per germline. CDR3 coding DNA: TGTGCCAGCAGCTTAATGGGGGGGAACTATGGCTACACCTTC. Translating gives CASSLMGGNYGYTF.

V gene TRBV9 combines with J gene TRBJ2-1; D remains ambiguous. The CDR3 covers 15 residues. V was clipped by 2 bases and J by 8 bases, with 17 bases between them. CDR1 and CDR2 (germline): SGDLS, YYNGEE. The CDR3 DNA is TGTGCCAGCAGCGTGGAAGGAGAAGGCTCGGATGAGCAGTTCTTC. Translating gives CASSVEGEGSDEQFF.

Concerning this clone: Other DNA sequences in the same sample also yield this CDR3. The V call is TRBV6-4, the J call TRBJ2-3; D is undetermined. The germline V gene encodes CDR1 MRHNA and CDR2 SNTAGT. CDR3 length: 14 residues. V lost 0 bases to trimming and J lost 1 base, with 5 bases between them. DNA for the CDR3: TGTGCCAGCAGTGACTCGGGTGGCACAGATACGCAGTATTTT. Its translation is CASSDSGGTDTQYF.

The J gene is TRBJ2-5, the V gene TRBV4-1; D might be TRBD2 (6 bases). Trimming took 0 bases from V and 2 from J, leaving 13 bases between them. The CDR3 is 16 residues long. In germline, CDR1 is MGHRA, CDR2 YSYEKL. Here the CDR3 reads CASSQESPSVQETQYF. The CDR3, as DNA: TGCGCCAGCAGCCAAGAGTCCCCTAGCGTTCAAGAGACCCAGTACTTC.

For this clone: Other DNA sequences from this sample encode an identical CDR3 as well. The chain links TRBV30 to TRBJ2-7; D is undetermined. The CDR3 sequence is 14 residues long. V lost 0 bases and J lost 0, with 9 bases in between. Germline V lookup: CDR1 GTSNPN, CDR2 SVGIG (reference sequence). In nucleotides, the CDR3 is TGTGCCTGGAGTGTTCTCGGTAACTCCTACGAGCAGTACTTC. As protein: CAWSVLGNSYEQYF.

This clone was seen once. The J gene is TRBJ2-2, the V gene TRBV27; a possible D gene is TRBD2 (6 bases). Trimming took off 6 bases at V and 6 bases at J, with 14 bases between the two ends. The CDR3 is 14 residues long. The V gene's germline CDR1 is MNHEY and CDR2 SMNVEV (reference sequence). The CDR3 sequence is CASSPGVKAGELFF. Written as DNA, the CDR3 is TGTGCCAGCAGCCCGGGGGTGAAGGCCGGGGAGCTGTTTTTT.

The chain combines TRBV7-9 with TRBJ2-7; D uncertain. V shed 2 bases and J shed 5 bases, with 7 bases lying between them. The CDR3 is made up of 12 amino acids. Germline V gene sequence: CDR1 SEHNR, CDR2 FQNEAQ (reference sequence). The CDR3 nucleotides are TGTGCCAGCAGCTTATGGAACGACGAGCAGTACTTC. It codes for CASSLWNDEQYF.

This chain connects TRBV14 to TRBJ2-7, with D unclear. CDR1 SGHDN and CDR2 FVKESK come from the germline V gene. The CDR3 length is 13 residues. The V and J ends lost 3 bases and 1 base respectively, with 7 bases between them. In DNA, the CDR3 is TGTGCCAGCAGCCATAGGGAATCCTACGAGCAGTACTTC. This gives the protein CASSHRESYEQYF.

The chain couples TRBV27 to TRBJ1-1; D unclear. The germline V gene encodes CDR1 MNHEY and CDR2 SMNVEV (reference sequence). This CDR3 spans 14 amino acids. V dropped 5 bases and J dropped 1 base, with 11 bases sitting between them. DNA for the CDR3: TGTGCCAGCAGTGACGGCAGAGCGAACACTGAAGCTTTCTTT. Translating it yields CASSDGRANTEAFF.

This sequence joins TRBV29-1 and TRBJ2-5, with TRBD1 as a possible D gene (6 bases). Germline V CDR1 and CDR2: SQVTM, ANQGSEA. The CDR3 contains 15 residues. Deletions cut 4 bases from V and 1 base from J, with 16 bases between. The CDR3 DNA sequence: TGCAGCGTTGGAGGGGACAAAACACGCCAAGAGACCCAGTACTTC. Protein sequence: CSVGGDKTRQETQYF.

This clone has just one count. The chain recombines TRBV30 with TRBJ2-3; no definite D call. Trimming removed 4 bases at V and 3 bases at J, with 8 bases between. CDR1 is GTSNPN, CDR2 SVGIG, per germline (reference sequence). The CDR3 has 12 residues. The CDR3 sequence: CAWNIETDTQYF. In nucleotides, the CDR3 is TGTGCCTGGAACATCGAGACAGATACGCAGTATTTT.

The genes are TRBV5-6 and TRBJ2-7; 14 bases agree with TRBD2. Germline V CDR1 and CDR2: SGHDT, YYEEEE. Unmatched junction bases numbered 2, after V lost 4 bases and J lost 2 bases. The CDR3 spans 15 residues. The CDR3 spells CASSTGLAGAYEQYF. The CDR3 nucleotides are TGTGCCAGCAGCACGGGACTAGCGGGAGCCTACGAGCAGTACTTC.

This chain links TRBV6-5 with TRBJ2-5; weak D call: TRBD2 (5 bases). The germline V gene encodes CDR1 MNHEY and CDR2 SVGAGI. CDR3 length: 13 residues. Trimming pared 6 bases from V and 5 bases from J, leaving 13 bases between. In DNA form, the CDR3 reads TGTGCCAGCAGCCTGATCGAGGGTGAGACCCAGTACTTC. Protein: CASSLIEGETQYF.

The chain has TRBV7-9 and TRBJ2-2; D is unresolved. Per the germline V gene, CDR1 is SEHNR and CDR2 is FQNEAQ (reference sequence). This CDR3 is 13 amino acids long. The germline V and J ends were trimmed by 5 bases and 3 bases, with 7 bases remaining between them. Here the CDR3 DNA reads TGTGCCAGCAGCGCGCTACACACCGGGGAGCTGTTTTTT. The encoded protein is CASSALHTGELFF.

As for this clone: The same CDR3 also results from other DNA sequences found in this sample. J is TRBJ1-1 and V is TRBV6-1; D is unresolved. Trimming left V 1 base short and J 11 bases short, with 11 bases between. The germline V gene encodes CDR1 MNHNS and CDR2 SASEGT. This CDR3 region has 12 residues. CDR3 loop: CASSEGVDEAFF. CDR3 coding DNA: TGTGCCAGCAGTGAAGGGGTCGATGAGGCTTTCTTT.

Regarding this clone: Other DNA sequences in this sample translate to the same CDR3. The gene calls are TRBV5-1 and TRBJ2-7; 8 bases fit TRBD1. From germline, CDR1 is SGHRS and CDR2 YFSETQ. The CDR3 is 14 amino acids. V gave up 3 bases and J gave up 2 bases; unmatched junction bases: 4. The CDR3 DNA reads as TGCGCCAGCAGCTCAACAGGGGGACCCTACGAGCAGTACTTC. Translation gives CASSSTGGPYEQYF.